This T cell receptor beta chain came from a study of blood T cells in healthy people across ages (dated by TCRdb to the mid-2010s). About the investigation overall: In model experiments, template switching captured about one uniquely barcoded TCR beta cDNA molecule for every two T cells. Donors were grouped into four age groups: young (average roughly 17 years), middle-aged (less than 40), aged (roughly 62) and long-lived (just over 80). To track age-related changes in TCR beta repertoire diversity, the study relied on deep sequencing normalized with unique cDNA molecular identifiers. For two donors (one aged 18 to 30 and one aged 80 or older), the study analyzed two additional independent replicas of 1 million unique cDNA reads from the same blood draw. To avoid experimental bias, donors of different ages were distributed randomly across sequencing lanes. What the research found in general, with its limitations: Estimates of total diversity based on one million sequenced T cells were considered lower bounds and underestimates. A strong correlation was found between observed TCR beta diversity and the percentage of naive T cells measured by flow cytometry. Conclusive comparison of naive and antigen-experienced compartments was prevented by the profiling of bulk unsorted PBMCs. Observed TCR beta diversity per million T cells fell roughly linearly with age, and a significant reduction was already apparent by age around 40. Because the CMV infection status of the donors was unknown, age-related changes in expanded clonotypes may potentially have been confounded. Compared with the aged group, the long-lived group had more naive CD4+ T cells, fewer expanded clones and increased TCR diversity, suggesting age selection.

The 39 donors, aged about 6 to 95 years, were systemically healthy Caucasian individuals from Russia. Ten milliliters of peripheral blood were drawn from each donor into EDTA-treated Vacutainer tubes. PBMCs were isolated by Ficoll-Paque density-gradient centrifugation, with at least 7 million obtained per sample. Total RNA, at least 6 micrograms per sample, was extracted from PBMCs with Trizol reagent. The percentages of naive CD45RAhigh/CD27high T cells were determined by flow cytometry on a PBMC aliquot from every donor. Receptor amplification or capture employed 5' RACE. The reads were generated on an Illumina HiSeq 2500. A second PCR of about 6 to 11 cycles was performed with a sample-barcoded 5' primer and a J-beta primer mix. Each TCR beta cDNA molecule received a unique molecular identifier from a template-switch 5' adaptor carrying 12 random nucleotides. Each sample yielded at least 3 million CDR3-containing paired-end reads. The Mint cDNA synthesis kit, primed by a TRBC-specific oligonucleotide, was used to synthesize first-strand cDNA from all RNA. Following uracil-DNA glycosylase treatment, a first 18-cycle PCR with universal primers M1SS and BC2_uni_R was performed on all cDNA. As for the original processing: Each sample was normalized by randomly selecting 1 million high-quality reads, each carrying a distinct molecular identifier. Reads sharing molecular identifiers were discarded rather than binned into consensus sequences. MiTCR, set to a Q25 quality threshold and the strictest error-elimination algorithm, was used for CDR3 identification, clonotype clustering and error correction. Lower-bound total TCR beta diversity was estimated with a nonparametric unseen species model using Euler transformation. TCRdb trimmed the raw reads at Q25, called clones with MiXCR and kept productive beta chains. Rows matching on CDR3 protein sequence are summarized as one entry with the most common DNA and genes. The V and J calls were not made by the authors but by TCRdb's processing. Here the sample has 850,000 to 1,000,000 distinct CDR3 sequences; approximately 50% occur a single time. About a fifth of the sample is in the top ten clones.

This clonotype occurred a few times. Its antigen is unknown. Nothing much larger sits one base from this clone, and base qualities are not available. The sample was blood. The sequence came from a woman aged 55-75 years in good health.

The DNA sequence is TGTGCCTGGAGTGTTGAAGGCAATCAGCCCCAGCATTTT. Its amino acids are CAWSVEGNQPQHF. The V and J genes are TRBV30 and TRBJ1-5, with the D gene not clear enough to name. Deletion took 0 bases off V and 2 bases off J, with a span of 5 bases between the germline ends. Counted from cysteine to phenylalanine, this CDR3 has 13 amino acids. CDR3 DNA only is kept here, 39 bases in frame from base 1. Looking up the germline V gene (reference sequence) yields CDR1 GTSNPN and CDR2 SVGIG.